The rows below give T cell receptor beta chains drawn from one sample of a study of blood T cell repertoires in COVID-19. The data were produced by immunoSEQ multiplex PCR, yet TCRdb's version contains in-frame clones alone and is incomplete. The sample lists more than 75,000 clones, roughly four fifths occurring once. Sequenced input: peripheral blood. The receptor set was obtained from a human donor in a cohort sampled during active COVID-19. Each CDR3 is given with its conserved first and last residue. Fields, in order: V gene, clone size, D gene, J gene, CDR3 protein, CDR3 DNA. D genes are given only for firm matches. Only some rows state a clone size, as once, few, many or a class for expanded clones.

V: TRBV11-1
size: .
D: .
J: TRBJ2-1
CDR3: CASTQGQGFNEQFF
DNA: TGTGCCAGCACCCAAGGGCAGGGATTTAATGAGCAGTTCTTC

V: TRBV12-3/TRBV12-4
size: .
D: .
J: TRBJ2-7
CDR3: CASNLRRDREQYF
DNA: TGTGCCAGCAATCTCCGACGGGATAGGGAGCAGTACTTC

V: TRBV5-1
size: many
D: .
J: TRBJ1-1
CDR3: CASSLGDREAFF
DNA: TGCGCCAGCAGCTTAGGGGATAGGGAAGCTTTCTTT

V: TRBV5-5
size: once
D: .
J: TRBJ1-2
CDR3: CASSPHGQTTNYGYTF
DNA: TGTGCCAGCAGCCCACACGGACAGACTACTAACTATGGCTACACCTTC

V: TRBV28
size: .
D: TRBD2
J: TRBJ2-1
CDR3: CASQRGSGGSNEQFF
DNA: TGTGCCAGCCAGAGGGGTAGCGGGGGATCAAATGAGCAGTTCTTC

V: TRBV5-1
size: few
D: TRBD1
J: TRBJ2-5
CDR3: CASSLEGARRETQYF
DNA: TGCGCCAGCAGCTTGGAGGGGGCAAGGAGAGAGACCCAGTACTTC

V: TRBV27
size: .
D: TRBD1
J: TRBJ2-7
CDR3: CASSTGVSYEQYF
DNA: TGTGCCAGCAGCACAGGGGTTTCCTACGAGCAGTACTTC

V: TRBV5-1
size: .
D: TRBD1
J: TRBJ2-2
CDR3: CASSSGTGGATGELFF
DNA: TGCGCCAGCAGCTCAGGGACAGGGGGCGCGACCGGGGAGCTGTTTTTT

V: TRBV9
size: few
D: TRBD2
J: TRBJ2-2
CDR3: CASSLAGGINTGELFF
DNA: TGTGCCAGCAGTCTAGCGGGGGGAATAAACACCGGGGAGCTGTTTTTT

V: TRBV19
size: .
D: TRBD2
J: TRBJ2-3
CDR3: CASKRVSGADTQYF
DNA: TGTGCCAGTAAAAGAGTTAGCGGGGCAGATACGCAGTATTTT

V: TRBV2
size: once
D: .
J: TRBJ1-1
CDR3: CASGGHRGSTEAFF
DNA: TGTGCCAGCGGCGGTCATCGGGGGAGCACTGAAGCTTTCTTT

V: TRBV2
size: .
D: .
J: TRBJ2-1
CDR3: CASSERGRTDEQFF
DNA: TGTGCCAGCAGTGAGCGGGGTCGAACCGATGAGCAGTTCTTC

V: TRBV2
size: .
D: .
J: TRBJ1-2
CDR3: CASSEVTAQPYGYTF
DNA: TGTGCCAGCAGTGAAGTAACAGCCCAACCCTATGGCTACACCTTC

V: TRBV28
size: once
D: TRBD1
J: TRBJ1-6
CDR3: CASSRPGQGANSPLHF
DNA: TGTGCCAGCAGTCGACCGGGACAGGGGGCCAATTCACCCCTCCACTTT

V: TRBV14
size: .
D: .
J: TRBJ1-2
CDR3: CASSRPGTRVDYTF
DNA: TGTGCCAGCAGCCGACCCGGGACACGGGTTGACTACACCTTC

V: TRBV6-1
size: .
D: .
J: TRBJ1-2
CDR3: CASSEVVYGHTF
DNA: TGTGCCAGCAGTGAAGTGGTTTATGGCCACACCTTC

V: TRBV29-1
size: few
D: TRBD1
J: TRBJ2-1
CDR3: CSGAPTGHEQFF
DNA: TGCAGCGGAGCCCCGACAGGGCATGAGCAGTTCTTC

V: TRBV19
size: .
D: .
J: TRBJ1-1
CDR3: CASSIGFGVMNTEAFF
DNA: TGTGCCAGTAGTATCGGGTTCGGGGTTATGAACACTGAAGCTTTCTTT

V: TRBV18
size: .
D: TRBD1
J: TRBJ2-7
CDR3: CASSTQGAIYEQYF
DNA: TGTGCCAGCTCAACACAGGGGGCAATCTACGAGCAGTACTTC

V: TRBV21-1
size: .
D: .
J: TRBJ2-1
CDR3: CAREPGLALHNEQFF
DNA: TGTGCCCGAGAACCGGGACTAGCACTCCACAATGAGCAGTTCTTC

V: TRBV6-5
size: .
D: TRBD2
J: TRBJ2-3
CDR3: CASRTGLSTDTQYF
DNA: TGTGCCAGCAGAACGGGACTAAGCACAGATACGCAGTATTTT

V: TRBV19
size: .
D: TRBD2
J: TRBJ2-3
CDR3: CASKWGDGGDTQYF
DNA: TGTGCCAGTAAATGGGGGGACGGGGGGGATACGCAGTATTTT

V: TRBV3-1/TRBV3-2
size: once
D: .
J: TRBJ1-2
CDR3: CASSQVTGGNYGYTF
DNA: TGTGCCAGCAGCCAAGTGACGGGGGGCAACTATGGCTACACCTTC

V: TRBV3-1/TRBV3-2
size: .
D: .
J: TRBJ2-7
CDR3: CASSQDIQQGQYF
DNA: TGTGCCAGCAGCCAAGATATACAGCAGGGTCAGTACTTC

V: TRBV20-1
size: .
D: TRBD2
J: TRBJ2-5
CDR3: CSASDLIAGGKTQETQYF
DNA: TGCAGTGCTAGTGACTTGATAGCGGGGGGCAAAACACAAGAGACCCAGTACTTC

V: TRBV9
size: .
D: .
J: TRBJ1-1
CDR3: CASSVGVFQGGTEAFF
DNA: TGTGCCAGCAGCGTAGGAGTTTTTCAGGGAGGAACTGAAGCTTTCTTT

V: TRBV7-2
size: .
D: TRBD1
J: TRBJ1-5
CDR3: CASSPWETGTVEPQHF
DNA: TGTGCCAGCAGCCCATGGGAAACCGGGACAGTCGAGCCCCAGCATTTT

V: TRBV7-9
size: .
D: TRBD1
J: TRBJ2-1
CDR3: CASSLAETGNEQFF
DNA: TGTGCCAGCAGCTTAGCGGAGACAGGGAATGAGCAGTTCTTC

V: TRBV18
size: .
D: .
J: TRBJ1-2
CDR3: CASSPPTGFIYGYTF
DNA: TGTGCCAGCTCACCACCGACAGGCTTTATCTATGGCTACACCTTC

V: TRBV5-4
size: once
D: TRBD1
J: TRBJ2-4
CDR3: CASSTGTVLAKNIQYF
DNA: TGTGCCAGCAGCACGGGGACAGTACTAGCCAAAAACATTCAGTACTTC

V: TRBV6-5
size: .
D: TRBD2
J: TRBJ2-5
CDR3: CASRESGGQETQYF
DNA: TGTGCCAGCAGAGAGAGCGGGGGACAAGAGACCCAGTACTTC

V: TRBV10-1
size: once
D: .
J: TRBJ2-3
CDR3: CASQGEGTDTQYF
DNA: TGCGCCAGCCAAGGGGAAGGTACAGATACGCAGTATTTT

V: TRBV6-6
size: .
D: .
J: TRBJ1-5
CDR3: CASSAGLTGYNQPQHF
DNA: TGTGCCAGCAGCGCCGGCCTTACAGGCTACAATCAGCCCCAGCATTTT

V: TRBV11-2
size: .
D: .
J: TRBJ1-1
CDR3: CASSHSAVGRTEAFF
DNA: TGTGCCAGCAGCCACTCGGCCGTGGGGCGGACTGAAGCTTTCTTT

V: TRBV2
size: .
D: .
J: TRBJ1-1
CDR3: CASSEALGLLTGKTEAFF
DNA: TGTGCCAGCAGTGAAGCGCTTGGCCTCCTTACAGGCAAAACTGAAGCTTTCTTT

V: TRBV18
size: .
D: TRBD1
J: TRBJ2-6
CDR3: CASSPGQGASGANVLTF
DNA: TGTGCCAGCTCCCCGGGACAGGGGGCGTCTGGGGCCAACGTCCTGACTTTC

V: TRBV5-6
size: .
D: .
J: TRBJ1-6
CDR3: CASSFSAREFGPLHF
DNA: TGTGCCAGCAGCTTTTCCGCCAGGGAATTTGGACCCCTCCACTTT

V: TRBV29-1
size: .
D: TRBD1
J: TRBJ2-4
CDR3: CSVGQGLTFQYF
DNA: TGCAGCGTCGGACAGGGGTTGACATTTCAGTACTTC

V: TRBV5-4
size: .
D: TRBD1
J: TRBJ1-1
CDR3: CASSLKRQGQRTEAFF
DNA: TGTGCCAGCAGCTTAAAACGACAGGGTCAGCGCACTGAAGCTTTCTTT

V: TRBV6-5
size: once
D: .
J: TRBJ1-2
CDR3: CASTPDEANYGYTF
DNA: TGTGCCAGCACCCCAGATGAGGCTAACTATGGCTACACCTTC

V: TRBV5-8
size: .
D: .
J: TRBJ2-7
CDR3: CASSVEGESYEQYF
DNA: TGTGCCAGCAGCGTGGAGGGGGAATCCTACGAGCAGTACTTC

V: TRBV7-8
size: .
D: .
J: TRBJ2-7
CDR3: CASSLGIGGRISYEQYF
DNA: TGTGCCAGCAGCTTAGGAATCGGGGGACGGATCTCCTACGAGCAGTACTTC

V: TRBV29-1
size: few
D: .
J: TRBJ1-6
CDR3: CSGSGALHF
DNA: TGCAGCGGGTCCGGGGCCCTCCACTTT

V: TRBV5-5
size: .
D: .
J: TRBJ1-3
CDR3: CASSFGGLSGNTIYF
DNA: TGTGCCAGCAGCTTCGGGGGGCTCTCTGGAAACACCATATATTTT

V: TRBV19
size: .
D: TRBD1
J: TRBJ1-1
CDR3: CASTSSRDSLKLNTEAFF
DNA: TGTGCCAGTACCTCATCCCGGGACAGCCTCAAGTTGAACACTGAAGCTTTCTTT

V: TRBV9
size: .
D: .
J: TRBJ1-1
CDR3: CASSRGTEAFF
DNA: TGTGCCAGCAGTAGGGGGACTGAAGCTTTCTTT

V: TRBV4-2
size: few
D: TRBD1
J: TRBJ1-6
CDR3: CASSYEPQGRGFFSPLHF
DNA: TGTGCCAGCAGCTACGAGCCCCAGGGCAGGGGGTTTTTCTCACCCCTCCACTTT

V: TRBV2
size: .
D: TRBD2
J: TRBJ2-1
CDR3: CASGGRSGLAGYNEQFF
DNA: TGTGCCAGCGGGGGCCGCAGCGGACTAGCGGGGTACAATGAGCAGTTCTTC

V: TRBV2
size: .
D: TRBD1
J: TRBJ1-2
CDR3: CASSAEQGAISGYTF
DNA: TGTGCCAGCAGCGCAGAACAGGGGGCGATATCTGGCTACACCTTC

V: TRBV7-9
size: few
D: .
J: TRBJ2-2
CDR3: CASSLSGSGELFF
DNA: TGTGCCAGCAGCTTATCGGGATCCGGGGAGCTGTTTTTT

V: TRBV3-1/TRBV3-2
size: .
D: TRBD1
J: TRBJ1-2
CDR3: CASSQDLRVVAGQRYGYTF
DNA: TGTGCCAGCAGCCAAGATTTGAGGGTGGTTGCGGGACAGCGTTATGGCTACACCTTC

V: TRBV3-1/TRBV3-2
size: .
D: .
J: TRBJ1-2
CDR3: CASSQSYGYTF
DNA: TGTGCCAGCAGCCAGAGCTATGGCTACACCTTC

V: TRBV9
size: .
D: TRBD2
J: TRBJ2-3
CDR3: CASSPTSGVSTDTQYF
DNA: TGTGCCAGCAGCCCGACTAGCGGGGTTTCCACAGATACGCAGTATTTT

V: TRBV5-1
size: .
D: .
J: TRBJ1-2
CDR3: CASSQAQGRAYGYTF
DNA: TGCGCCAGCAGCCAGGCCCAGGGGCGCGCCTATGGCTACACCTTC

V: TRBV6-5
size: .
D: TRBD1
J: TRBJ2-7
CDR3: CASTLGTGAREQYF
DNA: TGTGCCAGCACCCTGGGGACAGGGGCAAGGGAGCAGTACTTC

V: TRBV18
size: .
D: TRBD1
J: TRBJ2-7
CDR3: CASSPSRGLHEQYF
DNA: TGTGCCAGCTCACCAAGCAGGGGGCTCCACGAGCAGTACTTC

V: TRBV28
size: .
D: .
J: TRBJ2-3
CDR3: CASSFSVSTDTQYF
DNA: TGTGCCAGCAGTTTTTCGGTCAGCACAGATACGCAGTATTTT